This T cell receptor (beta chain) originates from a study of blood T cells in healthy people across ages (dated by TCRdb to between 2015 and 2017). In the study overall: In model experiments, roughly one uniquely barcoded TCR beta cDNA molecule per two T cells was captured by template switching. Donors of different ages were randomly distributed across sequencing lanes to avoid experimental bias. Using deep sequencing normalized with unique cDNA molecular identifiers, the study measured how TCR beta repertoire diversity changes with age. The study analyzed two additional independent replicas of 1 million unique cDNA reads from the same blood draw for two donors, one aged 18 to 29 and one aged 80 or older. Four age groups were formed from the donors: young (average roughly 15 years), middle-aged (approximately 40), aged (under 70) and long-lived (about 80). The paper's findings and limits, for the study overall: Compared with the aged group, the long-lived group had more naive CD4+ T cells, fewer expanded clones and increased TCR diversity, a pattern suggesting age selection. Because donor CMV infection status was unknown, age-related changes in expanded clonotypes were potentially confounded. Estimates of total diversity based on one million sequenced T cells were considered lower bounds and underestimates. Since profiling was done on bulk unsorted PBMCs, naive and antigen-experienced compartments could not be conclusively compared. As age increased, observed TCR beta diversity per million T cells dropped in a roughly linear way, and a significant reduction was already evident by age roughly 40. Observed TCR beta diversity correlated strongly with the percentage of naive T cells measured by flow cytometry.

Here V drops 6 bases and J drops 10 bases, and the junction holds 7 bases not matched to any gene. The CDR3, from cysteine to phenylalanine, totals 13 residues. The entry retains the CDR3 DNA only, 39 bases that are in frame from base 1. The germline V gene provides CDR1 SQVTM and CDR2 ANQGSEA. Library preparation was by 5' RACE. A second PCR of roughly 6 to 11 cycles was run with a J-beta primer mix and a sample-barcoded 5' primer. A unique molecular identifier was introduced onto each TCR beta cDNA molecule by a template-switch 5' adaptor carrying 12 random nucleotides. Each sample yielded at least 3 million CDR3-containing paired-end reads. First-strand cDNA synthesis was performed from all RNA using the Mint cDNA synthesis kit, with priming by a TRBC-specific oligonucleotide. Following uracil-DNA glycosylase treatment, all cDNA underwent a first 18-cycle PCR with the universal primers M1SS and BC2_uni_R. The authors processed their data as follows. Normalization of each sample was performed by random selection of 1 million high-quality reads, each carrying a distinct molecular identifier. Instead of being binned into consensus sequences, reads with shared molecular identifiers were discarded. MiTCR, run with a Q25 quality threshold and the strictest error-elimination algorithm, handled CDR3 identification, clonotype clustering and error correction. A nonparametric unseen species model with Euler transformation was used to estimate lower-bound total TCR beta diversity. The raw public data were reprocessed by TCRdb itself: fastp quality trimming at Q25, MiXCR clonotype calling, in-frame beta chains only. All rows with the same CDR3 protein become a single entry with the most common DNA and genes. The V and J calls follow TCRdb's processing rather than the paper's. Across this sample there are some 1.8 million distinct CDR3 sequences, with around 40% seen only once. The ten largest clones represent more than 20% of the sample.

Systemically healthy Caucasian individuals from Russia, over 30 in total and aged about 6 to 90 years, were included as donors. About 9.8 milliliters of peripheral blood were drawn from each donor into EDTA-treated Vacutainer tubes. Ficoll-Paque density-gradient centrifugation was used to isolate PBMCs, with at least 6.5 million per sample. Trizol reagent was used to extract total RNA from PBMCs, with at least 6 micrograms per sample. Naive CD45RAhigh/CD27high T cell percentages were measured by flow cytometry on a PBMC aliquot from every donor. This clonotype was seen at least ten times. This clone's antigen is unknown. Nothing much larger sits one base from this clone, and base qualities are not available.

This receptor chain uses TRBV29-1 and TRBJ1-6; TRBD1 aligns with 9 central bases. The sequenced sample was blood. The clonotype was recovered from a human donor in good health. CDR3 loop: CSVGQGDGSPLHF. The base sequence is TGCAGCGTGGGACAGGGCGATGGATCACCCCTCCACTTT. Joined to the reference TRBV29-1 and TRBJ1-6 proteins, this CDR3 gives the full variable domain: SAVISQKPSRDICQRGTSLTIQCQVDSQVTMMFWYRQQPGQSLTLIATANQGSEATYESGFVIDKFPISRPNLTFSTLTVSNMSPEDSSIYLCSVGQGDGSPLHFGNGTRLTVT.